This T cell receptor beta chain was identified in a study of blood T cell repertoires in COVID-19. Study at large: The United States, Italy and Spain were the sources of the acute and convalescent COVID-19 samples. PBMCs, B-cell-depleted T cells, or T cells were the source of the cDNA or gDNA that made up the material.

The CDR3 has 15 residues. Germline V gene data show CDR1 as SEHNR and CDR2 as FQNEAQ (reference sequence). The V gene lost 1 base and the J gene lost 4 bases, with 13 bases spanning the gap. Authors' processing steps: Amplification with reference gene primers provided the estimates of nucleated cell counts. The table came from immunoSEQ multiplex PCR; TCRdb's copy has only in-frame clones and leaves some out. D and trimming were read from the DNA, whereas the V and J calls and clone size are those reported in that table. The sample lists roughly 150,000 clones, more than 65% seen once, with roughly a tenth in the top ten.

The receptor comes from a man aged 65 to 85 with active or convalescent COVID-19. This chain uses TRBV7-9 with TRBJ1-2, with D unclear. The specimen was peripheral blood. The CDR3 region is CASSLVALVGYGYTF. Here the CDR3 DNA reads TGTGCCAGCAGCTTAGTCGCCCTGGTCGGCTATGGCTACACCTTC.